The 25 T cell receptor beta chains presented below share a single source sample, sequenced in a study of a mutant IDH1 vaccine in newly diagnosed glioma. This sample's time point: week 47, end of study. Vaccine doses each comprised 300 ug of mutant IDH1 20-mer peptide, with topical imiquimod. Assay: immunoSEQ multiplex PCR; the TCRdb copy retains only in-frame clones and omits some. The data contain about 94,000 clones, about 90% of them singletons. Their specific antigens are unknown. Source: PBMCs, taken from a glioma patient whose treatment included an IDH1 peptide vaccine. These receptors were taken from a woman aged 45-60 years with glioma.

In this sample, this clone turned up once. Here the CDR3 reads CASSLPRYNEQFF. DNA for the CDR3: TGTGCCAGCAGTTTGCCTCGTTACAATGAGCAGTTCTTC. The chain employs TRBV28 and TRBJ2-1; D is uncertain. Per germline, CDR1 MDHEN and CDR2 SYDVKM. Trimming pared 3 bases from V and 4 bases from J, leaving 7 bases between. The CDR3 totals 13 residues.

V and J are TRBV9 and TRBJ1-6; D not certain. With 3 bases removed from V and 10 bases from J, the gap between germline ends came to 14 bases. Per the germline V gene, CDR1 is SGDLS and CDR2 is YYNGEE. The CDR3 covers 14 residues. CDR3 amino acids: CASSADVEVSPLHF. The CDR3 DNA follows: TGTGCCAGCAGCGCGGACGTCGAGGTGTCACCCCTCCACTTT.

The chain joins TRBV11-2 to TRBJ2-3, with D uncertain. This CDR3 spans 15 amino acids. The ends were cut back, 5 bases at V and 3 bases at J, with 15 bases in the middle. Germline V gene sequence: CDR1 SGHAT, CDR2 FQNNGV. This chain's CDR3 is CASSHRTPNTDTQYF. The CDR3 bases are TGTGCCAGCAGCCACAGAACGCCTAATACAGATACGCAGTATTTT.

This clone was seen only once. The V call is TRBV5-1, the J call TRBJ2-4; TRBD1 might be the D (5 bases). Germline V gene lookup returns CDR1 SGHRS and CDR2 YFSETQ. The CDR3 sequence is 13 residues long. Trimming pared 0 bases from V and 11 bases from J, leaving 12 bases between. CDR3 nucleotide sequence: TGCGCCAGCAGCTTGGAGCAGGGTCTGGTTCAGTACTTC. It is translated as CASSLEQGLVQYF.

The chain is built from TRBV11-2 and TRBJ1-1; D may be TRBD1 (5 bases). Germline assignment: CDR1 SGHAT and CDR2 FQNNGV. The CDR3 contains 16 residues. V was trimmed by 2 bases and J by 1 base, leaving 14 bases between them. CDR3 protein: CASSLSYAGRNTEAFF. The CDR3 bases are TGTGCCAGCAGCTTAAGTTACGCAGGGAGGAACACTGAAGCTTTCTTT.

The V call is TRBV11-2, the J call TRBJ2-1; 7 bases are shared with TRBD2. V gave up 0 bases and J gave up 6 bases; unmatched junction bases: 11. Germline values: CDR1 SGHAT, CDR2 FQNNGV. The CDR3 consists of 17 residues. This chain's CDR3 is CASSLEYSWEGRNEQFF. CDR3 DNA: TGTGCCAGCAGCTTAGAATATAGCTGGGAGGGTCGCAATGAGCAGTTCTTC.

The chain links TRBV7-9 to TRBJ2-1; D may be TRBD1 or TRBD2 (5 bases each). The CDR3 is 14 residues long. The V and J ends lost 5 bases and 2 bases respectively, with 10 bases between them. Germline V gene lookup returns CDR1 SEHNR and CDR2 FQNEAQ (reference sequence). Here the CDR3 reads CASSPQGPYNEQFF. The CDR3 DNA follows: TGTGCCAGCAGCCCCCAGGGACCCTACAATGAGCAGTTCTTC. Drawing the rest from reference TRBV7-9 and TRBJ2-1, the complete variable domain is DTGVSQNPRHKITKRGQNVTFRCDPISEHNRLYWYRQTLGQGPEFLTYFQNEAQLEKSRLLSDRFSAERPKGSFSTLEIQRTEQGDSAMYLCASSPQGPYNEQFFGPGTRLTVL.

The chain joins TRBV28 to TRBJ1-1; D gene ambiguous. The CDR3 runs to 12 residues. The V end was cut by 6 bases, the J end by 5 bases, with 10 bases between. Germline CDR1 and CDR2: MDHEN and SYDVKM. The CDR3 DNA follows: TGTGCCAGCAGGGAACTGGAGACTGAAGCTTTCTTT. Its translation: CASRELETEAFF.

CDR3 DNA sequence: TGTGCCAGCAGCGAGTGGGACAGAAGCAGCACTGAAGCTTTCTTT. It encodes CASSEWDRSSTEAFF. V is TRBV7-8 and J is TRBJ1-1, with 7 bases lining up with TRBD1. Germline-derived CDR1 and CDR2 are SGHVS and FQNEAQ. CDR3 length equals 15 residues. V lost 5 bases and J lost 4; bases outside the gene matches: 10.

CDR3 DNA: TGTGCCAGCAGCTTGATTTTCGGACCCGATAGCCCAGATACGCAGTATTTT. This encodes CASSLIFGPDSPDTQYF. The chain is built from TRBV5-6 and TRBJ2-3; D not certain. V was pared by 1 base and J by 4 bases, with 19 bases between. The V gene's germline CDR1 is SGHDT and CDR2 YYEEEE. There are 17 residues in the CDR3.

The genes are TRBV7-2 and TRBJ1-5; the D is unclear. From germline, CDR1 is SGHTA and CDR2 FQGNSA. This CDR3 contains 13 residues. Trimming took 5 bases from V and 5 from J, leaving 10 bases between them. The CDR3 DNA sequence: TGTGCCAGCAGCCTATATCAGGATCAGCCCCAGCATTTT. Its translation: CASSLYQDQPQHF.

The chain couples TRBV7-2 to TRBJ2-1; no firm D call. Between the trimmed V and J ends, which lost 1 base and 15 bases, there was a span of 10 bases. The V gene's germline CDR1 is SGHTA and CDR2 FQGNSA. CDR3 length equals 11 residues. In nucleotides, the CDR3 is TGTGCCAGCAGCTTAGTGGTCGTTGGGTTCTTC. Protein product: CASSLVVVGFF.

The chain employs TRBV6-1 and TRBJ2-3; no clear D. CDR3 size: 13 residues. CDR1 and CDR2 (germline): MNHNS, SASEGT. Trimming stripped 1 base from V and 6 bases from J, with 8 bases between. The CDR3 reads CASSEGGWDTQYF. DNA for the CDR3: TGTGCCAGCAGTGAAGGTGGATGGGATACGCAGTATTTT.

The chain couples TRBV28 to TRBJ2-7; D is ambiguous. This CDR3 has 14 amino acids. Germline V gene lookup returns CDR1 MDHEN and CDR2 SYDVKM. Trimming cost V 3 bases and J 2 bases, with 11 bases left between them. CDR3 DNA sequence: TGTGCCAGCAGTTTGGTGGGAAGGGCCTACGAGCAGTACTTC. It codes for CASSLVGRAYEQYF.

The chain couples TRBV7-8 to TRBJ1-2; tentatively, D is TRBD1 (5 bases). Germline lookup yields CDR1 SGHVS and CDR2 FQNEAQ. Trimming cost V 5 bases and J 2 bases, with 18 bases left between them. This CDR3 comprises 16 residues. CDR3: CASSPSGGRLNYGYTF. CDR3 coding DNA: TGTGCCAGCAGCCCCAGTGGGGGGAGGCTGAACTATGGCTACACCTTC.

This CDR3 is CASSVTTSGKTISYNEQFF. The CDR3, as DNA: TGTGCCAGCAGCGTAACGACTAGCGGGAAGACCATCTCCTACAATGAGCAGTTCTTC. The V gene is TRBV9, the J gene TRBJ2-1; 11 bases are shared with TRBD2. The V gene's germline CDR1 is SGDLS and CDR2 YYNGEE. V lost 1 base, J lost 0 bases, and 9 bases stayed unmatched. This CDR3 spans 19 amino acids.

The gene calls are TRBV9 and TRBJ2-7; TRBD2 might be the D (6 bases). This CDR3 region has 16 residues. Germline values: CDR1 SGDLS, CDR2 YYNGEE. Trimming cost V 4 bases and J 0 bases, with 17 bases left between them. As DNA, the CDR3 is TGTGCCAGCAGCCCCCAGGGCGGGACCCTCTCCTACGAGCAGTACTTC. This encodes CASSPQGGTLSYEQYF.

This chain connects TRBV5-1 to TRBJ1-2; D unresolved. Looked up from germline, CDR1 is SGHRS and CDR2 is YFSETQ. Trimming left V 6 bases short and J 8 bases short, with 32 bases between. There are 18 residues in the CDR3. The CDR3 loop reads CASTPSGRGRAFYEGYTF. The DNA of the CDR3 is TGCGCCAGCACCCCTTCGGGTCGCGGACGGGCATTCTATGAGGGCTACACCTTC.

The V call is TRBV29-1, the J call TRBJ2-1, with 7 bases that match TRBD2. V was clipped by 4 bases and J by 2 bases; unmatched bases: 5. The V gene's germline CDR1 is SQVTM and CDR2 ANQGSEA. CDR3 size: 14 residues. CDR3 in DNA: TGCAGCGTTGTAGCCAGCGGGGCCTACAATGAGCAGTTCTTC. This codes for CSVVASGAYNEQFF.

This chain uses TRBV9 with TRBJ2-1; D not resolved. This CDR3 region has 15 residues. The germline V gene has CDR1 SGDLS and CDR2 YYNGEE. Trimming removed 1 base from V and 6 bases from J, with 14 bases in between. The CDR3 is CASSVSRAVLNEQFF. CDR3 sequence (DNA): TGTGCCAGCAGCGTATCCCGGGCCGTTCTCAATGAGCAGTTCTTC.

The rearrangement links TRBV9 to TRBJ2-3; 7 bases fit TRBD1. CDR1 SGDLS and CDR2 YYNGEE come from the germline V gene. With 4 bases clipped from V and 2 bases from J, the junction kept 7 bases outside the gene matches. CDR3 size: 15 residues. CDR3 residues: CASSLGDSFTDTQYF. The CDR3 nucleotides are TGTGCCAGCAGCCTTGGGGACAGTTTCACAGATACGCAGTATTTT.

CDR3: CASSYDRGRSEAFF. The CDR3 coding sequence is TGTGCCAGCAGTTACGACAGGGGGAGGTCTGAAGCTTTCTTT. The rearrangement uses TRBV6-6 and TRBJ1-1, with 9 bases identical to TRBD1. The CDR3 is made up of 14 amino acids. Germline V gene sequence: CDR1 MNHNY, CDR2 SVGAGI (reference sequence). The J segment lost 6 bases and the V segment lost 2 bases, leaving 4 bases of the junction unmatched.

The chain uses TRBV28 and TRBJ2-6, with D maybe TRBD2 (6 bases). The CDR3 extends over 17 amino acids. The germline CDR1 and CDR2 sequences are MDHEN and SYDVKM. Trimming removed 10 bases at V and 0 bases at J, with 19 bases between. The CDR3 loop is CATKWRGPSSGANVLTF. The CDR3 coding sequence is TGTGCCACCAAATGGAGGGGCCCTAGCTCTGGGGCCAACGTCCTGACTTTC.

This chain connects TRBV9 to TRBJ1-3, with D maybe TRBD1 (5 bases). Per the germline V gene, CDR1 is SGDLS and CDR2 is YYNGEE. The V end lost 0 bases, the J end lost 5 bases, and 12 bases lay between the germline ends. The length of the CDR3 is 15 residues. CDR3 residues: CASSVEVGARNTIYF. For the CDR3, the DNA is TGTGCCAGCAGCGTAGAAGTAGGGGCCCGAAACACCATATATTTT.

In DNA, the CDR3 is TGTGCCAGCAGCTTAGACAGGCGCTCCTACAATGAGCAGTTCTTC. Its translation: CASSLDRRSYNEQFF. The rearrangement joins TRBV7-8 to TRBJ2-1, with D perhaps matching TRBD1 (5 bases). The CDR3 is 15 residues long. V lost 1 base and J lost 0, with 7 bases in between. Germline CDR1 and CDR2: SGHVS and FQNEAQ.